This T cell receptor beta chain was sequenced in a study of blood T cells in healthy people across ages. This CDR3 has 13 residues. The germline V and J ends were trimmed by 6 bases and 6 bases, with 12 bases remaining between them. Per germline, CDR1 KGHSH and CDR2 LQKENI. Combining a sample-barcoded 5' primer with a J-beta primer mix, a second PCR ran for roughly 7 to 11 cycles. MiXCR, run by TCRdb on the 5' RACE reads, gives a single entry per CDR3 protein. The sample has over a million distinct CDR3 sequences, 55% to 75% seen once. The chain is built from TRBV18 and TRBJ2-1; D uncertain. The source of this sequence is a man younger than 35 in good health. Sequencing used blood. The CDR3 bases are TGTGCCAGCTCTGGCGAGTTGGGCAATGAGCAGTTCTTC. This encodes CASSGELGNEQFF.